The 10 T cell receptor beta chains given below trace back to one sample, sequenced in a study of radiation and T cells in renal cell carcinoma. TCRdb's table, derived via immunoSEQ multiplex PCR, lists solely in-frame clones and lacks some. Here the sample spans about 150,000 clones, over 80% being singletons. Specified time point: blood 2 weeks post-SBRT. As for treatment: 15 Gy SBRT to primary tumor, nephrectomy 4 weeks later. The sample was blood, taken from a patient whose treatment included radiotherapy and nephrectomy. The receptor set was obtained from a woman between 50 and 59 years old with renal cell carcinoma.

The chain combines TRBV4-1 with TRBJ1-1, with D possibly being TRBD1 (6 bases). The CDR3 extends over 12 amino acids. Germline CDR1 MGHRA, CDR2 YSYEKL. V lost 4 bases and J lost 8, with 11 bases in between. The chain's CDR3 is CASSPGQKEAFF. CDR3 nucleotide sequence: TGCGCCAGCAGCCCCGGACAGAAAGAAGCTTTCTTT.

The gene calls are TRBV7-3 and TRBJ2-7; D possibly corresponds to TRBD2 (6 bases). V was clipped by 5 bases and J by 12 bases, with 17 bases between them. Germline V gene data show CDR1 as SGHTA and CDR2 as FQGTGA. The CDR3 is 12 amino acids. The CDR3 region has the DNA TGTGCCAGCAGCCAGGAGGGCGGCGTTGTGTACTTC. It encodes CASSQEGGVVYF.

The chain employs TRBV7-9 and TRBJ1-1; perhaps TRBD1 as D (6 bases). Trimming shortened V by 5 bases and J by 2 bases, and 15 bases separated the two germline ends. This CDR3 is built from 15 residues. Germline lookup yields CDR1 SEHNR and CDR2 FQNEAQ (reference sequence). CDR3 DNA: TGTGCCAGCAGCCCCGGAGGAGGGGGAAACACTGAAGCTTTCTTT. Its translation: CASSPGGGGNTEAFF. The full variable domain, with the rest looked up from reference TRBV7-9 and TRBJ1-1, is DTGVSQNPRHKITKRGQNVTFRCDPISEHNRLYWYRQTLGQGPEFLTYFQNEAQLEKSRLLSDRFSAERPKGSFSTLEIQRTEQGDSAMYLCASSPGGGGNTEAFFGQGTRLTVV.

V is TRBV14 and J is TRBJ2-7, with D perhaps TRBD2 (5 bases). V lost 4 bases and J lost 0, with 13 bases in between. This CDR3 spans 15 amino acids. Germline CDR1 and CDR2: SGHDN and FVKESK. The CDR3 loop reads CASSRVGEISYEQYF. The CDR3 DNA reads as TGTGCCAGCAGCCGTGTCGGGGAAATCTCCTACGAGCAGTACTTC.

This clone occurred once. V usage is TRBV14 and J usage is TRBJ1-2; D unresolved. Germline V gene lookup returns CDR1 SGHDN and CDR2 FVKESK. CDR3 length: 13 residues. V dropped 1 base and J dropped 8 bases, with 11 bases sitting between them. The CDR3 region has the DNA TGTGCCAGCAGCCAAGCTAGGGTGGAGGGCTACACCTTC. This codes for CASSQARVEGYTF. Complete variable domain (other parts from reference TRBV14 and TRBJ1-2): EAGVTQFPSHSVIEKGQTVTLRCDPISGHDNLYWYRRVMGKEIKFLLHFVKESKQDESGMPNNRFLAERTGGTYSTLKVQPAELEDSGVYFCASSQARVEGYTFGSGTRLTVV.

The CDR3 protein is CASSPRLGMGGTDTQYF. The CDR3 coding sequence is TGCGCCAGCAGCCCGCGTTTGGGGATGGGTGGCACAGATACGCAGTATTTT. The rearrangement joins TRBV5-1 to TRBJ2-3; the D is unclear. The CDR3 consists of 17 residues. The V end was cut by 4 bases, the J end by 1 base, with 19 bases between. Germline V gives CDR1 SGHRS, CDR2 YFSETQ. Supplemented by reference TRBV5-1 and TRBJ2-3, the full variable domain reads KAGVTQTPRYLIKTRGQQVTLSCSPISGHRSVSWYQQTPGQGLQFLFEYFSETQRNKGNFPGRFSGRQFSNSRSEMNVSTLELGDSALYLCASSPRLGMGGTDTQYFGPGTRLTVL.

The chain joins TRBV23-1 to TRBJ2-7; D is uncertain. TRBV23-1 is an ORF for which the function is uncertain. The CDR3 covers 15 residues. V was pared by 1 base and J by 6 bases, with 16 bases between. In nucleotides, the CDR3 is TGCGCCAGCAGTCAATATGTCCCAGGAAGAGGCGAGCAGTACTTC. It is translated as CASSQYVPGRGEQYF.

In this sample, this clone turned up a few times. The chain uses TRBV5-4 and TRBJ1-2, with D uncertain. Trimming took off 3 bases at V and 4 bases at J, with 16 bases between the two ends. CDR3 length: 15 amino acids. The germline V gene encodes CDR1 SGHNT and CDR2 YYREEE (reference sequence). CDR3 in DNA: TGTGCCAGCAGCTCTTCGGATGGGTACAGCTATGGCTACACCTTC. It yields the protein CASSSSDGYSYGYTF. The full variable domain, its missing parts supplied by reference TRBV5-4 and TRBJ1-2, is ETGVTQSPTHLIKTRGQQVTLRCSSQSGHNTVSWYQQALGQGPQFIFQYYREEENGRGNFPPRFSGLQFPNYSSELNVNALELDDSALYLCASSSSDGYSYGYTFGSGTRLTVV.

The V gene is TRBV6-6, the J gene TRBJ2-3; D is unclear. The CDR3 loop spans 16 amino acids. CDR1 MNHNY and CDR2 SVGAGI come from the germline V gene (reference sequence). Between the trimmed V and J ends, which lost 6 bases and 0 bases, there was a span of 16 bases. CDR3 amino acids: CASRERLGTSTDTQYF. CDR3 in DNA: TGTGCCAGCAGGGAAAGACTGGGAACTAGCACAGATACGCAGTATTTT.

The J gene is TRBJ2-3, the V gene TRBV7-2; unclear D gene. V lost 5 bases and J 0 bases, leaving 9 bases between the germline ends. CDR3 length: 14 residues. Looked up from germline, CDR1 is SGHTA and CDR2 is FQGNSA. In DNA form, the CDR3 reads TGTGCCAGCAGCATACAGCATAGCACAGATACGCAGTATTTT. It specifies CASSIQHSTDTQYF.